Presented here are 18 T cell receptor beta chains from one specimen sequenced in a study of T cells in tuberculosis. TCRdb's copy holds only in-frame clones and misses some; the assay was immunoSEQ multiplex PCR. Of approximately 59,000 clones listed, about 86% are singletons. Cells were sorted from thawed PBMC rested overnight and stained with GMM-loaded CD1B tetramer, viability dye and anti-CD3. The lipid loaded on the CD1B tetramers was C32 glucose monomycolate from Rhodococcus equi. The material sequenced was CD1b-GMM tetramer-negative cells sorted from PBMCs. The receptors originated from an adult woman with latent tuberculosis.

This chain uses TRBV29-1 with TRBJ2-1; a weak D match, TRBD2 (5 bases). The CDR3 extends over 13 amino acids. Germline CDR1 is SQVTM and CDR2 is ANQGSEA. V was clipped by 4 bases and J by 5 bases, with 12 bases between them. The chain's CDR3 is CSVGRFGNNEQFF. In DNA form, the CDR3 reads TGCAGCGTTGGCAGGTTCGGGAACAATGAGCAGTTCTTC.

This chain uses TRBV7-8 with TRBJ2-7, with 10 bases that match TRBD2. The CDR3 loop spans 16 amino acids. Germline V CDR1 and CDR2: SGHVS, FQNEAQ. Trimming cost V 1 base and J 2 bases; bases outside gene matches: 5. CDR3 sequence: CASSLGTSGTPYEQYF. The DNA for the CDR3 is TGTGCCAGCAGCTTAGGTACTAGCGGGACCCCCTACGAGCAGTACTTC.

This chain uses TRBV28 with TRBJ2-7; TRBD1 matches 8 bases. Per the germline V gene, CDR1 is MDHEN and CDR2 is SYDVKM. With 4 bases clipped from V and 10 bases from J, the junction kept 6 bases outside the gene matches. The CDR3 is made up of 12 amino acids. CDR3 amino acids: CASSWARGQQYF. For the CDR3, the DNA is TGTGCCAGCAGTTGGGCCAGGGGGCAACAGTACTTC.

Only one count was recorded for this clone. J is TRBJ1-5 and V is TRBV7-2; 8 bases match TRBD1. CDR1 SGHTA and CDR2 FQGNSA come from the germline V gene. J gave up 2 bases and V 3 bases, and 0 bases lay outside the gene matches. CDR3 length equals 14 residues. The CDR3 coding sequence is TGTGCCAGCAGCTTGGGACAGGGCAATCAGCCCCAGCATTTT. Its translation: CASSLGQGNQPQHF.

The J gene is TRBJ1-2, the V gene TRBV28; weak D call: TRBD1 (5 bases). V was cut by 8 bases and J by 8 bases, with 15 bases left in between. In germline, CDR1 is MDHEN, CDR2 SYDVKM. CDR3 length equals 12 residues. CDR3 sequence (DNA): TGTGCCAGCCTCTCGGCGGGGGACGGCTACACCTTC. This encodes CASLSAGDGYTF.

This clone is a singleton in its sample. The genes are TRBV7-3 and TRBJ2-3; 12 bases align to TRBD2. The germline gives CDR1 SGHTA, CDR2 FQGTGA. The CDR3 length is 19 residues. The junction had 13 bases not matched to a gene; V was cut back by 1 base and J by 5 bases. CDR3 coding DNA: TGTGCCAGCAGCTTAAGGGGGCCTAGCGGGGGGGAAGTGGGAGATACGCAGTATTTT. Its translation is CASSLRGPSGGEVGDTQYF.

This chain uses TRBV25-1 with TRBJ2-1; TRBD2 aligns across 12 bases. J gave up 7 bases and V 7 bases, and 5 bases lay outside the gene matches. Germline assignment: CDR1 MGHDK and CDR2 SYGVNS. The CDR3 is 14 residues long. The CDR3 sequence: CASKGLAGRNEQFF. In DNA form, the CDR3 reads TGTGCCAGCAAAGGACTAGCGGGAAGGAATGAGCAGTTCTTC.

This clone is a singleton in its sample. V usage is TRBV28 and J usage is TRBJ2-2, with no clear D. CDR3 size: 15 residues. Germline values: CDR1 MDHEN, CDR2 SYDVKM. V shed 3 bases and J shed 1 base, with 9 bases lying between them. CDR3 residues: CASSFRLQNTGELFF. DNA of the CDR3: TGTGCCAGCAGTTTTAGACTCCAGAACACCGGGGAGCTGTTTTTT.

This chain connects TRBV28 to TRBJ1-3; perhaps TRBD1 as D (6 bases). CDR3 length: 14 amino acids. V was trimmed by 3 bases and J by 4 bases, leaving 10 bases between them. CDR1 and CDR2 from the germline V gene are MDHEN and SYDVKM. The CDR3 is CASSFYRAGNTIYF. The CDR3 region has the DNA TGTGCCAGCAGTTTTTACAGGGCCGGAAACACCATATATTTT. The full variable domain, its missing parts supplied by reference TRBV28 and TRBJ1-3, is DVKVTQSSRYLVKRTGEKVFLECVQDMDHENMFWYRQDPGLGLRLIYFSYDVKMKEKGDIPEGYSVSREKKERFSLILESASTNQTSMYLCASSFYRAGNTIYFGEGSWLTVV.

The chain combines TRBV18 with TRBJ2-1; 7 positions agree with TRBD1. Germline trimming cut 3 bases from V and 5 bases from J; bases unmatched to any gene: 10. The germline gives CDR1 KGHSH, CDR2 LQKENI. The length of the CDR3 is 16 residues. The CDR3 coding sequence is TGTGCCAGCTCACCTCGACAGGGTTCCTACGACAATGAGCAGTTCTTC. Translated, it gives CASSPRQGSYDNEQFF.

This clone was detected only a few times. The chain uses TRBV2 and TRBJ2-1; D is possibly TRBD2 (7 bases). CDR1 and CDR2 (germline): SNHLY, FYNNEI. The CDR3 is 15 residues long. V was trimmed by 10 bases and J by 4 bases, leaving 20 bases between them. The CDR3 loop is CATHEARGPYNEQFF. The CDR3, as DNA: TGTGCCACCCACGAGGCGCGGGGGCCGTACAATGAGCAGTTCTTC.

V and J are TRBV28 and TRBJ1-1; D unresolved. Between the trimmed V and J ends, which lost 7 bases and 1 base, there was a span of 10 bases. The CDR3 is 13 amino acids. Germline V CDR1 and CDR2: MDHEN, SYDVKM. The CDR3 DNA sequence: TGTGCCAGCACCTTCCCGGGGAACACTGAAGCTTTCTTT. This gives the protein CASTFPGNTEAFF.

The V and J genes are TRBV15 and TRBJ2-1; TRBD2 agrees at 15 bases. With 5 bases clipped from V and 7 bases from J, the junction kept 6 bases outside the gene matches. CDR1 and CDR2 (germline): LNHNV, YYDKDF (reference sequence). CDR3 length: 16 residues. The CDR3 loop is CATSFRTSGRENEQFF. CDR3 coding DNA: TGTGCCACCAGCTTTCGGACTAGCGGGAGGGAAAATGAGCAGTTCTTC.

The chain recombines TRBV9 with TRBJ1-3, with D unresolved. The CDR3 runs 17 residues. V gave up 4 bases and J gave up 0 bases, with 17 bases separating them. Germline CDR1 and CDR2: SGDLS and YYNGEE. The CDR3 sequence: CASSPDPSGFSGNTIYF. DNA of the CDR3: TGTGCCAGCAGCCCCGATCCGAGCGGTTTCTCTGGAAACACCATATATTTT.

The J gene is TRBJ2-5, the V gene TRBV28; tentative D call: TRBD1 (5 bases). The CDR3 is 15 amino acids. In germline, CDR1 is MDHEN, CDR2 SYDVKM. V lost 2 bases to trimming and J lost 1 base, with 11 bases between them. The CDR3 nucleotides read TGTGCCAGCAGTTTAAGGGGTATGGTCCAAGAGACCCAGTACTTC. Amino acids: CASSLRGMVQETQYF.

The table lists this clone with a count of one. This rearrangement joins TRBV18 to TRBJ1-1; TRBD1 agrees at 8 bases. V lost 5 bases to trimming and J lost 6 bases; unmatched junction nucleotides: 5. The CDR3 has 13 amino acids. CDR1 is KGHSH, CDR2 LQKENI, per germline. This chain's CDR3 is CASSEMTGAEAFF. CDR3 nucleotides: TGTGCCAGCTCAGAGATGACAGGGGCTGAAGCTTTCTTT. The whole variable domain, filled in from reference TRBV18 and TRBJ1-1, reads NAGVMQNPRHLVRRRGQEARLRCSPMKGHSHVYWYRQLPEEGLKFMVYLQKENIIDESGMPKERFSAEFPKEGPSILRIQQVVRGDSAAYFCASSEMTGAEAFFGQGTRLTVV.

The chain joins TRBV19 to TRBJ1-1; TRBD1 matches at 7 bases. This CDR3 spans 17 amino acids. The germline V gene has CDR1 LNHDA and CDR2 SQIVND (reference sequence). The J segment lost 1 base and the V segment lost 2 bases, leaving 10 bases of the junction unmatched. The CDR3: CASSIFRQGDRNTEAFF. CDR3 coding DNA: TGTGCCAGTAGTATATTTAGGCAGGGGGACAGGAACACTGAAGCTTTCTTT. The full variable domain, in which reference TRBV19 and TRBJ1-1 provide the parts outside the CDR3, is DGGITQSPKYLFRKEGQNVTLSCEQNLNHDAMYWYRQDPGQGLRLIYYSQIVNDFQKGDIAEGYSVSREKKESFPLTVTSAQKNPTAFYLCASSIFRQGDRNTEAFFGQGTRLTVV.

This chain joins TRBV9 and TRBJ1-4; TRBD1 matches 8 bases. The junction had 14 bases not matched to a gene; V was cut back by 4 bases and J by 0 bases. The CDR3 sequence is 19 residues long. Germline V CDR1 and CDR2: SGDLS, YYNGEE. The CDR3: CASSPSLGTGTATNEKLFF. CDR3 sequence (DNA): TGTGCCAGCAGCCCTTCCCTAGGGACAGGCACAGCAACTAATGAAAAACTGTTTTTT.